Each of the 28 T cell receptor beta chains below was sequenced from the same sample in a study of T cell responses to AZD1222 COVID-19 vaccine (dated by TCRdb to the early 2020s). The library came from the immunoSEQ multiplex PCR assay. TCRdb retrieved this table from immuneACCESS and kept in-frame rearrangements only. Not all clones are present; in checked studies, unresolved V genes account for under half, and no reason is known for the remainder. This sample comprises 170,000 or so clones, 87% of them detected only once. Roughly 2.5% of the sample rests with the top ten. The time point tag for this specimen amounts to: baseline before first vaccination. The specimen comprised peripheral blood, sampled on day 0 of AZD1222 vaccination. The origin of the receptors is an adult in good health.

V usage is TRBV29-1 and J usage is TRBJ1-2; D perhaps matches TRBD1 (6 bases). CDR1 SQVTM and CDR2 ANQGSEA come from the germline V gene. The CDR3 runs 14 residues. Trimming shortened V by 6 bases and J by 8 bases, and 22 bases separated the two germline ends. The CDR3 DNA follows: TGCAGCGTCTCAAAGGGGGACCGCGACGGAGGCTACACCTTC. It codes for CSVSKGDRDGGYTF.

V is TRBV18 and J is TRBJ1-5; a weak D match, TRBD1 (5 bases). The CDR3 runs 15 residues. V was pared by 3 bases and J by 7 bases, with 16 bases between. Germline CDR1 is KGHSH and CDR2 is LQKENI. DNA of the CDR3: TGTGCCAGCTCACCCGAGGGGCTGGGCTTGCAGCCCCAGCATTTT. It specifies CASSPEGLGLQPQHF.

The chain couples TRBV28 to TRBJ1-6; D may be TRBD1 (5 bases). The V gene lost 8 bases and the J gene lost 0 bases, with 11 bases spanning the gap. Germline CDR1 and CDR2: MDHEN and SYDVKM. The CDR3 is made up of 15 amino acids. CDR3 protein: CASGRQSSYNSPLHF. CDR3 DNA sequence: TGTGCCAGCGGAAGACAGAGCTCCTATAATTCACCCCTCCACTTT.

This chain uses TRBV5-4 with TRBJ2-7; TRBD1 agrees at 8 bases. J was trimmed by 6 bases and V by 4 bases; bases with no gene match: 6. The CDR3 has 13 residues. Germline lookup yields CDR1 SGHNT and CDR2 YYREEE (reference sequence). The CDR3 is CASSPDRVGEQYF. The CDR3 DNA follows: TGTGCCAGCAGCCCGGACAGGGTGGGCGAGCAGTACTTC.

This rearrangement joins TRBV19 to TRBJ1-5; D possibly corresponds to TRBD1 (5 bases). The CDR3 runs to 13 residues. CDR1 LNHDA and CDR2 SQIVND come from the germline V gene (reference sequence). V lost 2 bases and J 5 bases, leaving 7 bases between the germline ends. Written as DNA, the CDR3 is TGTGCCAGTAGTATATGGGGGGATCAGCCCCAGCATTTT. Translating gives CASSIWGDQPQHF.

The chain couples TRBV5-1 to TRBJ1-2; the D gene is possibly TRBD1 (6 bases). The CDR3 contains 15 residues. V was cut by 3 bases and J by 6 bases, with 18 bases left in between. CDR1 is SGHRS and CDR2 is YFSETQ in the germline V gene. The CDR3 loop is CASSSSPGARNGYTF. The CDR3, as DNA: TGCGCCAGCAGCTCGAGCCCAGGGGCTCGGAATGGCTACACCTTC.

The rearrangement uses TRBV29-1 and TRBJ1-4; D may be TRBD1 (5 bases). Germline V gene data show CDR1 as SQVTM and CDR2 as ANQGSEA. V gave up 1 base and J gave up 8 bases, with 11 bases separating them. CDR3 size: 13 residues. CDR3 amino acids: CSVEAGADEKLFF. As DNA, the CDR3 is TGCAGCGTTGAAGCTGGGGCGGACGAAAAACTGTTTTTT. Filled out from reference TRBV29-1 and TRBJ1-4, the complete variable domain reads SAVISQKPSRDICQRGTSLTIQCQVDSQVTMMFWYRQQPGQSLTLIATANQGSEATYESGFVIDKFPISRPNLTFSTLTVSNMSPEDSSIYLCSVEAGADEKLFFGSGTQLSVL.

The J gene is TRBJ2-1, the V gene TRBV29-1; D not resolved. V gave up 7 bases and J gave up 5 bases, with 3 bases separating them. Germline lookup yields CDR1 SQVTM and CDR2 ANQGSEA. This CDR3 contains 9 residues. As DNA, the CDR3 is TGCAGCGGCGACAATGAGCAGTTCTTC. Encoded protein: CSGDNEQFF.

The chain employs TRBV14 and TRBJ2-7; D may be TRBD2 (5 bases). The CDR3 is made up of 15 amino acids. CDR1 and CDR2 from the germline V gene are SGHDN and FVKESK. The ends were cut back, 2 bases at V and 0 bases at J, with 11 bases in the middle. The CDR3, as DNA: TGTGCCAGCAGCCAAAAAACGGGAAACTCCTACGAGCAGTACTTC. Amino acid sequence: CASSQKTGNSYEQYF.

This clone was seen only a few times. This sequence joins TRBV3-1 (or the pseudogene TRBV3-2) and TRBJ2-2; D is unclear. The CDR3 is 12 amino acids. Germline V CDR1 and CDR2: LGHDT, YNNKEL (reference sequence). The V end was cut by 3 bases, the J end by 5 bases, with 4 bases between. CDR3 protein: CASSQRTGELFF. The CDR3 DNA sequence: TGTGCCAGCAGCCAGCGTACCGGGGAGCTGTTTTTT.

V gene TRBV29-1 combines with J gene TRBJ1-5; D possibly corresponds to TRBD1 (6 bases). V lost 4 bases and J lost 4, with 11 bases in between. Germline CDR1 and CDR2: SQVTM and ANQGSEA. This CDR3 comprises 13 residues. Here the CDR3 DNA reads TGCAGCGTTGCAGGGGCAGCGAATCAGCCCCAGCATTTT. This sequence encodes CSVAGAANQPQHF. Combining the CDR3 with reference TRBV29-1 and TRBJ1-5 gives the whole variable domain SAVISQKPSRDICQRGTSLTIQCQVDSQVTMMFWYRQQPGQSLTLIATANQGSEATYESGFVIDKFPISRPNLTFSTLTVSNMSPEDSSIYLCSVAGAANQPQHFGDGTRLSIL.

V usage is TRBV28 and J usage is TRBJ2-1, with 7 bases lining up with TRBD1. This CDR3 comprises 16 residues. V dropped 5 bases and J dropped 7; count of bases not matched to a gene: 14. CDR1 and CDR2 (germline): MDHEN, SYDVKM. Here the CDR3 reads CASSPRGTARDNEQFF. The DNA of the CDR3 is TGTGCCAGCAGTCCCAGGGGGACCGCCCGGGATAATGAGCAGTTCTTC.

The chain has TRBV11-2 and TRBJ1-4; tentative D call: TRBD1 (5 bases). The CDR3 is 18 residues long. The V and J ends lost 1 base and 0 bases respectively, with 15 bases between them. CDR1 SGHAT and CDR2 FQNNGV come from the germline V gene. The CDR3 DNA reads TGTGCCAGCAGCTTAGTTAGGACAACCGATGCAACTAATGAAAAACTGTTTTTT. This translates into CASSLVRTTDATNEKLFF.

The chain links TRBV11-2 to TRBJ2-1; D is unresolved. The V gene's germline CDR1 is SGHAT and CDR2 FQNNGV. V lost 4 bases to trimming and J lost 8 bases, with 12 bases between them. This CDR3 has 13 residues. This chain's CDR3 is CASSSRNTHEQFF. DNA of the CDR3: TGTGCCAGCAGCTCGAGAAATACCCATGAGCAGTTCTTC.

CDR3 DNA: TGCAGCGTTGAAGGTGAAGCTAACTATGGCTACACCTTC. Translated, it gives CSVEGEANYGYTF. The chain combines TRBV29-1 with TRBJ1-2, with unresolved D. Per the germline V gene, CDR1 is SQVTM and CDR2 is ANQGSEA. The ends were cut back, 1 base at V and 0 bases at J, with 6 bases in the middle. CDR3 length: 13 amino acids. Full variable domain (missing parts from reference TRBV29-1 and TRBJ1-2): SAVISQKPSRDICQRGTSLTIQCQVDSQVTMMFWYRQQPGQSLTLIATANQGSEATYESGFVIDKFPISRPNLTFSTLTVSNMSPEDSSIYLCSVEGEANYGYTFGSGTRLTVV.

The chain employs TRBV12-3 or TRBV12-4 and TRBJ2-7, with D possibly being TRBD1 (6 bases). The V and J ends lost 6 bases and 0 bases respectively, with 9 bases between them. The CDR3 is made up of 13 amino acids. The CDR3 loop is CASRPRGSYEQYF. For the CDR3, the DNA is TGTGCCAGCAGGCCCAGGGGCTCCTACGAGCAGTACTTC.

V gene TRBV6-6 combines with J gene TRBJ2-5; D not resolved. The CDR3 loop spans 13 amino acids. Trimming stripped 2 bases from V and 5 bases from J, with 9 bases between. Per germline, CDR1 MNHNY and CDR2 SVGAGI (reference sequence). DNA for the CDR3: TGTGCCAGCAGTTACATACCCGGGGAGACCCAGTACTTC. The encoded protein is CASSYIPGETQYF.

This chain joins TRBV6-1 and TRBJ2-6; D is ambiguous. This CDR3 region has 19 residues. Germline loops: CDR1 MNHNS, CDR2 SASEGT. Trimming cost V 1 base and J 1 base, with 17 bases left between them. The CDR3 loop is CASSEVPGRSGSGANVLTF. The CDR3, as DNA: TGTGCCAGCAGTGAAGTTCCGGGCCGCAGTGGTTCTGGGGCCAACGTCCTGACTTTC.

V and J are TRBV28 and TRBJ1-2, with D unresolved. Germline V gene data show CDR1 as MDHEN and CDR2 as SYDVKM. V lost 8 bases to trimming and J lost 1 base, with 5 bases between them. This CDR3 is built from 11 residues. The CDR3 nucleotides read TGTGCCAGCGGGGATAACTATGGCTACACCTTC. Its translation is CASGDNYGYTF.

The chain combines TRBV21-1 with TRBJ1-6. TRBV21-1 is shown as a pseudogene. The CDR3 is made up of 18 amino acids. The CDR3 spells CASSRRRGVRGYYSPLHF. CDR3 nucleotide sequence: TGTGCCAGCAGCAGAAGGCGAGGGGTAAGAGGTTATTACTCACCCCTCCACTTT.

The gene calls are TRBV10-1 and TRBJ2-6; possibly TRBD1 for D (6 bases). This CDR3 spans 14 amino acids. Germline lookup yields CDR1 WNHNN and CDR2 SYGVQD (reference sequence). The V end was cut by 4 bases, the J end by 4 bases, with 8 bases between. This CDR3 reads CASSGGPGANVLTF. As DNA, the CDR3 is TGCGCCAGCAGTGGGGGGCCCGGGGCCAACGTCCTGACTTTC.

The chain carries TRBV6-5 and TRBJ1-3, with no clear D. This CDR3 is built from 13 residues. Trimming left V 8 bases short and J 0 bases short, with 8 bases between. Germline lookup yields CDR1 MNHEY and CDR2 SVGAGI. The CDR3 DNA sequence: TGTGCCAGCGAAGTGCACTCTGGAAACACCATATATTTT. Protein: CASEVHSGNTIYF.

This chain joins TRBV10-3 and TRBJ2-2; D is uncertain. CDR3 length equals 14 residues. The V and J ends lost 7 bases and 5 bases respectively, with 14 bases between them. Germline loops: CDR1 ENHRY, CDR2 SYGVKD. The CDR3 here is CAITELLETGELFF. In nucleotides, the CDR3 is TGTGCCATCACTGAACTCCTGGAGACCGGGGAGCTGTTTTTT.

The chain links TRBV9 to TRBJ2-7; 8 positions match TRBD1. V was clipped by 5 bases and J by 5 bases; unmatched bases: 15. The germline gives CDR1 SGDLS, CDR2 YYNGEE. The CDR3 loop spans 16 amino acids. The CDR3 reads CASSPQGRQGSNEQYF. The CDR3 coding sequence is TGTGCCAGCAGTCCCCAAGGCCGACAGGGGAGCAACGAGCAGTACTTC.

The chain recombines TRBV19 with TRBJ2-7, with 10 bases identical to TRBD2. Germline loops: CDR1 LNHDA, CDR2 SQIVND (reference sequence). The CDR3 has 14 amino acids. Unmatched junction bases numbered 3, after V lost 4 bases and J lost 3 bases. CDR3 coding DNA: TGTGCCAGTAGTAAAACTAGCGGGATCTACGAGCAGTACTTC. Encoded protein: CASSKTSGIYEQYF. Combining the CDR3 with reference TRBV19 and TRBJ2-7 gives the whole variable domain DGGITQSPKYLFRKEGQNVTLSCEQNLNHDAMYWYRQDPGQGLRLIYYSQIVNDFQKGDIAEGYSVSREKKESFPLTVTSAQKNPTAFYLCASSKTSGIYEQYFGPGTRLTVT.

The chain has TRBV15 and TRBJ1-4; D is perhaps TRBD1 (5 bases). Deletions cut 0 bases from V and 5 bases from J, with 10 bases between. Per the germline V gene, CDR1 is LNHNV and CDR2 is YYDKDF (reference sequence). The CDR3 has 15 amino acids. Here the CDR3 reads CATSREGVQNEKLFF. The CDR3, as DNA: TGTGCCACCAGCAGAGAGGGGGTCCAGAATGAAAAACTGTTTTTT.

The V and J genes are TRBV2 and TRBJ1-1; D is unresolved. CDR3 size: 13 residues. Between the trimmed V and J ends, which lost 5 bases and 4 bases, there was a span of 11 bases. Germline CDR1 reads SNHLY; CDR2 reads FYNNEI. The CDR3 loop is CASSPRALTEAFF. The CDR3 DNA reads as TGTGCCAGCAGTCCCCGGGCCCTCACTGAAGCTTTCTTT.

The CDR3 coding sequence is TGTGCCAGCAGCGTGGGGGCGGAACAGCCCCAGCATTTT. Translation gives CASSVGAEQPQHF. This chain connects TRBV9 to TRBJ1-5, with D maybe TRBD1 (6 bases). Germline values: CDR1 SGDLS, CDR2 YYNGEE. Deletions cut 2 bases from V and 7 bases from J, with 10 bases between. This CDR3 is 13 amino acids long.